These T cell receptor beta chains were read from a single sample in a study of PD-L1 blockade in urothelial cancer. The method was immunoSEQ multiplex PCR; TCRdb's version includes in-frame clones alone and lacks a portion of them. The data show 35,000 to 40,000 clones, 75% to 90% seen once. Material: PBMCs, obtained around atezolizumab (anti-PD-L1) treatment. The origin of the receptors is a man aged 60-69 years with urothelial cancer. CDR3s leave out the opening cysteine and the closing phenylalanine or tryptophan.

J: TRBJ2-1
V: TRBV5-4
CDR3: ASGLGGSSYNEQF

J: TRBJ1-6
V: TRBV2
CDR3: ASSGQGSNSPLH

J: TRBJ2-7
V: TRBV7-6
CDR3: ASSLATGSTYEQY

J: TRBJ1-6
V: TRBV2
CDR3: ARMIPGQNSPLH

J: TRBJ1-5
V: TRBV15
CDR3: ATTPDRVGQPQH

J: TRBJ1-2
V: TRBV5-5
CDR3: ASSLDQASNYGYT

J: TRBJ1-2
V: TRBV16
CDR3: ASSQWEFQGENYGYT

J: TRBJ1-2
V: TRBV5-1
CDR3: ASSPTQVNYGYT

J: TRBJ2-7
V: TRBV29-1
CDR3: SVGGDSGEQY

J: TRBJ2-1
V: TRBV9
CDR3: ASSVHHYNEQF

J: TRBJ1-3
V: TRBV19
CDR3: ASSLSFSGNTIY

J: TRBJ1-1
V: TRBV5-1
CDR3: ASSLEGTGKNTEAF

J: TRBJ1-3
V: TRBV6-1
CDR3: ASRERDRPRNTIY

J: TRBJ1-4
V: TRBV5-6
CDR3: ASSRSTGGNEKLF

J: TRBJ1-1
V: TRBV2
CDR3: ASSTDRGAEAF

J: TRBJ2-1
V: TRBV18
CDR3: ASSPPAGGYNEQF

J: TRBJ1-2
V: TRBV13
CDR3: ASSLRSGDGYT

J: TRBJ1-1
V: TRBV2
CDR3: ASSGNRGLGTEAF

J: TRBJ1-1
V: TRBV5-1
CDR3: ASSLQGAEAF

J: TRBJ2-3
V: TRBV7-9
CDR3: ASSPGAGGESDTQY

J: TRBJ2-3
V: TRBV6-1
CDR3: ASRIPGSTDTQY

J: TRBJ2-1
V: TRBV10-3
CDR3: AISALGLAGDNEQF

J: TRBJ2-7
V: TRBV27
CDR3: ASSSPDRAYEQY

J: TRBJ1-6
V: TRBV5-4
CDR3: ASSLGHPTNSPLH

J: TRBJ1-1
V: TRBV10-2
CDR3: ASSSRATEAF

J: TRBJ2-3
V: TRBV19
CDR3: ASSAPTGGILDTQY

J: TRBJ1-1
V: TRBV5-1
CDR3: ASKGQGVGTEAF

J: TRBJ2-1
V: TRBV7-9
CDR3: ASSPAGDSYNEQF

J: TRBJ2-7
V: TRBV5-1
CDR3: ASSSSGTGVEQY

J: TRBJ1-2
V: TRBV5-6
CDR3: ASSLGLRQDYGYT

J: TRBJ2-1
V: TRBV9
CDR3: ASSVSGVSYNEQF

J: TRBJ1-1
V: TRBV30
CDR3: AWSVLSGVNTEAF

J: TRBJ2-1
V: TRBV6-1
CDR3: ASRLTGESYNEQF

J: TRBJ2-7
V: TRBV15
CDR3: ATSLEPLAGEIEQY

J: TRBJ2-6
V: TRBV7-2
CDR3: ASSTPSGGGSGANVLT

J: TRBJ1-1
V: TRBV2
CDR3: ASSQGENTEAF

J: TRBJ1-2
V: TRBV5-6
CDR3: ASSGTGEGYGYT

J: TRBJ1-3
V: TRBV30
CDR3: AWSAQGRPGNTIY

J: TRBJ1-2
V: TRBV2
CDR3: ASSVDRGYGYT

J: TRBJ1-4
V: TRBV7-6
CDR3: ASSPTGTEKLF

J: TRBJ2-4
V: TRBV5-1
CDR3: ASSPGQGENIQY

J: TRBJ2-7
V: TRBV7-9
CDR3: ASSPAVAGDSYEQY

J: TRBJ2-7
V: TRBV6-5
CDR3: ASSYGQGPYEQY

J: TRBJ2-2
V: TRBV19
CDR3: ASRRGGSNTGELF

J: TRBJ2-7
V: TRBV2
CDR3: ASSEGSGKY

J: TRBJ2-7
V: TRBV7-2
CDR3: ASSLAGTGSYEQY

J: TRBJ2-7
V: TRBV19
CDR3: ASSIDSAYEQY

J: TRBJ2-1
V: TRBV30
CDR3: AWSELDEQF

J: TRBJ2-7
V: TRBV5-1
CDR3: ASRAGTGGYEQY

J: TRBJ2-7
V: TRBV25-1
CDR3: ASSEGDRGLYEQY

J: TRBJ2-5
V: TRBV7-2
CDR3: ASSLEFLGETQY